The 22 T cell receptor beta chains reported below all come from one sample, sequenced in a study of CD4 T cell repertoires in COVID-19 (dated by TCRdb to 2020 to 2023). Antigens for these TCRs are unknown. Libraries came from the immunoSEQ multiplex PCR assay. The table was pulled from immuneACCESS by TCRdb, which kept in-frame rearrangements only. Such tables lose some clones; where checked, under half of the loss comes from unresolved V genes, and the rest has no known cause. The table for this sample lists more than 1,500 clones; about a sixth of them were counted only once. The ten most abundant clones make up over 9% of the sample. The meaning of the sample's time point label: sample from a COVID-19-recovered individual after infection. The specimen comprised memory CD4+ T cells, cultured in vitro, sampled after recovery from COVID-19. The cell subset or site label for this specimen denotes: total CD4+ memory T cells. These receptors were obtained from a human donor who had COVID-19.

The rearrangement links TRBV2 to TRBJ1-3, with D unclear. Germline V CDR1 and CDR2: SNHLY, FYNNEI. This CDR3 comprises 16 residues. V was trimmed by 4 bases and J by 0 bases, leaving 13 bases between them. CDR3 nucleotide sequence: TGTGCCAGCAGTGCTAAGAGACATGCCTCTGGAAACACCATATATTTT. Encoded protein: CASSAKRHASGNTIYF.

By sample share, this clone is large. The CDR3 protein is CASSYRQGSMGQFF. The CDR3 nucleotides read TGTGCCAGCAGTTACCGACAGGGGTCAATGGGGCAGTTCTTC. The chain links TRBV6-5 to TRBJ2-1, with 8 nucleotides matching TRBD1. Germline loops: CDR1 MNHEY, CDR2 SVGAGI. The trim removed 2 bases at V and 12 bases at J, leaving 9 bases unmatched. The CDR3 totals 14 residues.

By sample fraction, this clone is medium-sized. The chain joins TRBV19 to TRBJ1-5, with D unresolved. This CDR3 region has 15 residues. Germline V gene lookup returns CDR1 LNHDA and CDR2 SQIVND (reference sequence). V was trimmed by 5 bases and J by 1 base, leaving 12 bases between them. In DNA, the CDR3 is TGTGCCAGTAGTCAACGGGAAGACAGCAATCAGCCCCAGCATTTT. This sequence encodes CASSQREDSNQPQHF.

In its sample, this clone ranks as large. This chain joins TRBV28 and TRBJ1-3; TRBD1 matches 7 bases. Germline trimming cut 4 bases from V and 0 bases from J; bases unmatched to any gene: 6. This CDR3 has 16 amino acids. Germline V lookup: CDR1 MDHEN, CDR2 SYDVKM. CDR3 nucleotide sequence: TGTGCCAGCAGTTCCCCGAGGGGGCTCTCTGGAAACACCATATATTTT. Translated: CASSSPRGLSGNTIYF. Filled out from reference TRBV28 and TRBJ1-3, the complete variable domain reads DVKVTQSSRYLVKRTGEKVFLECVQDMDHENMFWYRQDPGLGLRLIYFSYDVKMKEKGDIPEGYSVSREKKERFSLILESASTNQTSMYLCASSSPRGLSGNTIYFGEGSWLTVV.

This clone is medium-sized. The chain uses TRBV30 and TRBJ2-6; a weak D match, TRBD1 (5 bases). The CDR3 runs 17 residues. The germline CDR1 and CDR2 sequences are GTSNPN and SVGIG (reference sequence). Trimming stripped 0 bases from V and 0 bases from J, with 12 bases between. CDR3 coding DNA: TGTGCCTGGAGTGTGTTGCAGGGTAACTCTGGGGCCAACGTCCTGACTTTC. Translation gives CAWSVLQGNSGANVLTF.

By share, this clone counts as medium-sized. The sample contains more than one DNA sequence encoding this CDR3. V is TRBV5-1 and J is TRBJ2-2; D gene unclear. The CDR3 spans 15 residues. In germline, CDR1 is SGHRS, CDR2 YFSETQ. The V end lost 0 bases, the J end lost 0 bases, and 6 bases lay between the germline ends. Written as DNA, the CDR3 is TGCGCCAGCAGCTTGGGGCAGACGAACACCGGGGAGCTGTTTTTT. Translation: CASSLGQTNTGELFF.

This clone is medium-sized by share. The J gene is TRBJ2-5, the V gene TRBV14, with D possibly called TRBD1 or TRBD2 (6 bases each). From germline, CDR1 is SGHDN and CDR2 FVKESK. The CDR3 is 14 amino acids. Trimming stripped 1 base from V and 9 bases from J, with 15 bases between. The CDR3 DNA reads as TGTGCCAGCAGCCAAGTAATAGGGGGGCGGGCCCAGTACTTC. This codes for CASSQVIGGRAQYF.

Within the sample, this clone is large. The V call is TRBV27, the J call TRBJ1-2; 10 bases line up with TRBD1. The J segment lost 4 bases and the V segment lost 5 bases, leaving 7 bases of the junction unmatched. Germline V gives CDR1 MNHEY, CDR2 SMNVEV (reference sequence). The CDR3 contains 15 residues. The CDR3 here is CASSTRQGAIYGYTF. Written as DNA, the CDR3 is TGTGCCAGCAGTACCCGACAGGGGGCTATCTATGGCTACACCTTC.

This clone is labeled medium-sized (0.01 to 0.1%). The chain has TRBV5-4 and TRBJ2-1; a possible D gene is TRBD2 (6 bases). The CDR3 contains 14 residues. Germline loops: CDR1 SGHNT, CDR2 YYREEE (reference sequence). V was clipped by 0 bases and J by 11 bases, with 15 bases between them. Written as DNA, the CDR3 is TGTGCCAGCAGCTTGGAAGCAGGAGGGTCACAGCAGTTCTTC. Protein sequence: CASSLEAGGSQQFF.

By proportion, this clone is medium-sized. The same CDR3 arises from other DNA sequences in this sample as well. CDR3 in amino acids: CASSLGTARNTEAFF. The CDR3 DNA reads TGTGCCAGCAGTTTAGGGACGGCGAGGAACACTGAAGCTTTCTTT. The rearrangement links TRBV27 to TRBJ1-1, with TRBD1 as a possible D gene (5 bases). The length of the CDR3 is 15 residues. Germline V CDR1 and CDR2: MNHEY, SMNVEV (reference sequence). Trimming cost V 2 bases and J 1 base, with 11 bases left between them.

This clone was seen only a few times. The V gene is TRBV7-8, the J gene TRBJ2-3, with D possibly TRBD1 on 5 matching bases. CDR3 length: 16 residues. Between the trimmed V and J ends, which lost 2 bases and 2 bases, there was a span of 14 bases. Germline V gene sequence: CDR1 SGHVS, CDR2 FQNEAQ. The CDR3 is CASSLLQGGPTDTQYF. The CDR3 bases are TGTGCCAGCAGCTTACTCCAGGGCGGACCCACAGATACGCAGTATTTT. Combining the CDR3 with reference TRBV7-8 and TRBJ2-3 gives the whole variable domain GAGVSQSPRYKVAKRGQDVALRCDPISGHVSLFWYQQALGQGPEFLTYFQNEAQLDKSGLPSDRFFAERPEGSVSTLKIQRTQQEDSAVYLCASSLLQGGPTDTQYFGPGTRLTVL.

The V call is TRBV7-9, the J call TRBJ1-2; perhaps TRBD1 as D (5 bases). Germline V gives CDR1 SEHNR, CDR2 FQNEAQ (reference sequence). The CDR3 covers 12 residues. Trimming left V 5 bases short and J 8 bases short, with 12 bases between. This CDR3 reads CASSHDRGGYTF. The CDR3 DNA is TGTGCCAGCAGCCATGACAGAGGAGGCTACACCTTC.

This clone appeared a few times. CDR3 DNA: TGCAGTGTGCACGGTGAAGGCGGCTACACCTTC. Its translation is CSVHGEGGYTF. The chain is built from TRBV20-1 and TRBJ1-2, with no clear D. Germline CDR1 reads DFQATT; CDR2 reads SNEGSKA (reference sequence). Trimming shortened V by 7 bases and J by 8 bases, and 14 bases separated the two germline ends. The CDR3 is 11 residues long.

This clone is judged medium-sized. This rearrangement joins TRBV6-2 or TRBV6-3 to TRBJ1-2; 7 positions match TRBD1. V shed 5 bases, J shed 7 bases, and the junction held 13 bases outside the gene matches. Germline-derived CDR1 and CDR2 are MNHEY and SVGEGT. The CDR3 extends over 15 amino acids. The CDR3 region is CASSQRQGSLSGYTF. For the CDR3, the DNA is TGTGCCAGCAGTCAACGACAGGGTTCACTATCTGGCTACACCTTC.

This clone appeared a few times. Other DNA sequences in this sample translate to the same CDR3. The chain is built from TRBV3-1 (or the pseudogene TRBV3-2) and TRBJ2-5; the D gene could be TRBD1 or TRBD2 (5 bases each). V lost 3 bases and J lost 7, with 24 bases in between. Germline CDR1 and CDR2: LGHDT and YNNKEL (reference sequence). The CDR3 totals 17 residues. The CDR3 coding sequence is TGTGCCAGCAGCCATTTCTCGGGGCGCGAGCTAGCCGGGACCCAGTACTTC. This translates into CASSHFSGRELAGTQYF.

J is TRBJ1-2 and V is TRBV7-9; TRBD1 matches 9 bases. V gave up 5 bases and J gave up 4 bases; unmatched junction bases: 8. The germline V gene encodes CDR1 SEHNR and CDR2 FQNEAQ (reference sequence). The CDR3 consists of 15 residues. The CDR3 DNA is TGTGCCAGCAGCGGAACAGGGGGCGCTCTCTATGGCTACACCTTC. Protein product: CASSGTGGALYGYTF.

This clone is labeled as medium-sized (0.01 to 0.1%). The chain is built from TRBV7-2 and TRBJ2-7; a possible D gene is TRBD2 (5 bases). The germline V gene encodes CDR1 SGHTA and CDR2 FQGNSA. This CDR3 is built from 16 residues. V lost 0 bases and J 0 bases, leaving 12 bases between the germline ends. DNA of the CDR3: TGTGCCAGCAGCTTAGCAGCGGCTACCATCTCCTACGAGCAGTACTTC. This translates into CASSLAAATISYEQYF.

The chain joins TRBV7-2 to TRBJ2-5; 12 bases map to TRBD2. V shed 6 bases, J shed 5 bases, and the junction held 7 bases outside the gene matches. The CDR3 spans 15 residues. Germline CDR1 SGHTA, CDR2 FQGNSA. CDR3 amino acids: CASRTLAGGRETQYF. CDR3 nucleotides: TGTGCCAGCAGAACTCTAGCGGGGGGGCGGGAGACCCAGTACTTC.

By share, this clone ranks as medium-sized. The V call is TRBV20-1, the J call TRBJ2-1, with D possibly TRBD2 on 6 matching bases. Trimming took off 3 bases at V and 3 bases at J, with 21 bases between the two ends. Per germline, CDR1 DFQATT and CDR2 SNEGSKA (reference sequence). The CDR3 is 17 residues long. For the CDR3, the DNA is TGCAGTGCTAGTAGGGCGCTAGTCGTAGCGGACTACAATGAGCAGTTCTTC. This sequence encodes CSASRALVVADYNEQFF.

This clone was counted a few times. V is TRBV7-6 and J is TRBJ2-4, with TRBD1 matching 7 bases. The ends lost 5 bases at V and 6 bases at J; junction bases unmatched: 10. The CDR3 has 15 residues. Germline CDR1 is SGHVS and CDR2 is FNYEAQ. Here the CDR3 reads CASSPGGPHINIQYF. The DNA for the CDR3 is TGTGCCAGCAGCCCAGGGGGACCACACATAAACATTCAGTACTTC. The full variable domain, its missing parts supplied by reference TRBV7-6 and TRBJ2-4, is GAGVSQSPRYKVTKRGQDVALRCDPISGHVSLYWYRQALGQGPEFLTYFNYEAQQDKSGLPNDRFSAERPEGSISTLTIQRTEQRDSAMYRCASSPGGPHINIQYFGAGTRLSVL.

In nucleotides, the CDR3 is TGTGCCAGCAGCTTGGGGATGCCCCCCTACGAGCAGTACTTC. Amino acids: CASSLGMPPYEQYF. The chain is built from TRBV11-3 and TRBJ2-7; D ambiguous. Trimming pared 3 bases from V and 2 bases from J, leaving 11 bases between. CDR3 length: 14 amino acids. Germline CDR1 is SGHNT and CDR2 is YENEEA.

This clone was detected a few times. The gene calls are TRBV5-4 and TRBJ2-2; no clear D. The length of the CDR3 is 14 residues. Trimming stripped 0 bases from V and 2 bases from J, with 5 bases between. Germline V gene data show CDR1 as SGHNT and CDR2 as YYREEE (reference sequence). In DNA, the CDR3 is TGTGCCAGCAGCTTGGGACAAAACACCGGGGAGCTGTTTTTT. Its translation: CASSLGQNTGELFF.